This TCR beta chain appears in the sequencing data of a study of blood T cell repertoires in COVID-19. Study as a whole: From the United States, Italy and Spain came samples of acute and convalescent COVID-19.

Germline CDR1 is LNHDA and CDR2 is SQIVND (reference sequence). V trimming: 10 bases; J trimming: 4 bases; junction bases outside the gene matches: 7. CDR3 size: 14 residues. Source study methods: Reference gene primer amplification yielded estimated nucleated cell counts. Profiling relied on immunoSEQ multiplex PCR, and the TCRdb table lists in-frame clones only, not all of them. That table is the source of V, J and clone size, and D and trimming were worked out from the DNA. This table holds fewer than 200,000 clones, about 83% found once. Seattle cases were enrolled at active infection and followed longitudinally.

This chain joins TRBV19 and TRBJ2-1; TRBD2 aligns across 10 bases. The source material was peripheral blood. This sequence was found in a woman aged 70-85 years with COVID-19, enrolled during active disease. The DNA of the CDR3 is TGTGCCACCCATAGCGGGAGGCGATACAATGAGCAGTTCTTC. Encoded protein: CATHSGRRYNEQFF.